This T cell receptor (beta chain) was retrieved from a study of molecular identifiers for immune sequencing clone quantification. This clonotype was detected ten times or more. TCRdb recomputed calls from the PCR reads with MiXCR, one row per CDR3 protein. The data show some 320,000 distinct CDR3 sequences, with 20% to 25% seen just once and over 0.7% held by the top ten. In the sort, naive CD8 T cells were defined as CD8+CD4-CCR7+CD45RA+. The receptor was derived from a human donor in good health. Some libraries in this study had Jurkat cell RNA spiked in. Input material: naive CD8+ T cells from blood, with Jurkat cell RNA spiked in. Subset reported: FACS-sorted CD8+CD4-CCR7+CD45RA+ naive T cells.

CDR3 protein: CASSGLAGTDTQYF. DNA of the CDR3: TGTGCCAGCAGCGGGCTAGCGGGCACAGATACGCAGTATTTT. The chain is built from TRBV25-1 and TRBJ2-3, with 7 bases fitting TRBD2. With 6 bases clipped from V and 1 base from J, the junction kept 4 bases outside the gene matches. The CDR3 runs 14 residues. CDR1 and CDR2 (germline): MGHDK, SYGVNS.